This T cell receptor beta chain was retrieved from a study of neurological immune-mediated disorders. Points from the study as a whole: The multiple sclerosis repertoire cluster was not associated with any clinical or MRI feature, with the authors stating that larger cohorts are needed.

The V gene lost 3 bases and the J gene lost 0 bases, with 10 bases spanning the gap. The CDR3 sequence is 14 residues long. Per the germline V gene, CDR1 is DFQATT and CDR2 is SNEGSKA (reference sequence). This clonotype was counted at least ten times. Antigen: not known. A single record per CDR3 protein comes from TCRdb applying MiXCR to the 5' RACE reads. This sample has approximately 130,000 distinct CDR3 sequences; 3% to 3.5% occur once, and the top ten carry 1% to 1.5%. Unsorted libraries came from 2 million PBMCs stored at -80 °C. The rearrangement uses TRBV20-1 and TRBJ2-3; D is possibly TRBD1 (5 bases). The specimen was PBMCs. This receptor was obtained from a woman between 25 and 40 years old with multiple sclerosis. The CDR3 nucleotides are TGCAGTGCTAGGTTGCAGGGAAGCACAGATACGCAGTATTTT. Translating gives CSARLQGSTDTQYF.